Here is one T cell receptor beta chain with its context. The data were produced by immunoSEQ multiplex PCR, yet TCRdb's version contains in-frame clones alone and is incomplete. Of 130,000 or so clones listed, about four fifths are singletons. Germline CDR1 SGHDN, CDR2 FVKESK. This CDR3 has 15 amino acids. With 1 base removed from V and 4 bases from J, the gap between germline ends came to 13 bases. These data come from a study of blood T cell repertoires in COVID-19. Study summary: From the United States, Italy and Spain came samples of acute and convalescent COVID-19. Sample material is recorded as cDNA or gDNA derived from T cells, B-cell-depleted T cells, or PBMCs.

This sequence joins TRBV14 and TRBJ1-1, with a possible D match to TRBD1 (5 bases). The sequence derives from an elderly woman with acute or convalescent COVID-19. Specimen: peripheral blood. The CDR3 is CASSQARGKSTEAFF. The CDR3 DNA is TGTGCCAGCAGCCAAGCGCGGGGGAAGTCCACTGAAGCTTTCTTT.